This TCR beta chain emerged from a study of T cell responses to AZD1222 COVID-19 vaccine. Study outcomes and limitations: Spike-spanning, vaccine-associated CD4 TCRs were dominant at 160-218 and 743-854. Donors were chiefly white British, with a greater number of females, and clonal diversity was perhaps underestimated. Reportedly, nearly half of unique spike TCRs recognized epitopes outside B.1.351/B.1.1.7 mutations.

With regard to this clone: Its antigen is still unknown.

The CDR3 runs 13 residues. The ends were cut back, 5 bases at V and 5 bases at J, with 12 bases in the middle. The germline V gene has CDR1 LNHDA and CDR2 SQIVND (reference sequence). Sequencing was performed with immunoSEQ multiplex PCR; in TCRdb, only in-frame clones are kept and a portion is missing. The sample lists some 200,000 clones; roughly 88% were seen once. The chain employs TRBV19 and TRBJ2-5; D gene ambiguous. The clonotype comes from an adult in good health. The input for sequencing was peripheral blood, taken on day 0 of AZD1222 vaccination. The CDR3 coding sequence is TGTGCCAGTAGTGACGGCCGGCGGGAGACCCAGTACTTC. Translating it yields CASSDGRRETQYF.